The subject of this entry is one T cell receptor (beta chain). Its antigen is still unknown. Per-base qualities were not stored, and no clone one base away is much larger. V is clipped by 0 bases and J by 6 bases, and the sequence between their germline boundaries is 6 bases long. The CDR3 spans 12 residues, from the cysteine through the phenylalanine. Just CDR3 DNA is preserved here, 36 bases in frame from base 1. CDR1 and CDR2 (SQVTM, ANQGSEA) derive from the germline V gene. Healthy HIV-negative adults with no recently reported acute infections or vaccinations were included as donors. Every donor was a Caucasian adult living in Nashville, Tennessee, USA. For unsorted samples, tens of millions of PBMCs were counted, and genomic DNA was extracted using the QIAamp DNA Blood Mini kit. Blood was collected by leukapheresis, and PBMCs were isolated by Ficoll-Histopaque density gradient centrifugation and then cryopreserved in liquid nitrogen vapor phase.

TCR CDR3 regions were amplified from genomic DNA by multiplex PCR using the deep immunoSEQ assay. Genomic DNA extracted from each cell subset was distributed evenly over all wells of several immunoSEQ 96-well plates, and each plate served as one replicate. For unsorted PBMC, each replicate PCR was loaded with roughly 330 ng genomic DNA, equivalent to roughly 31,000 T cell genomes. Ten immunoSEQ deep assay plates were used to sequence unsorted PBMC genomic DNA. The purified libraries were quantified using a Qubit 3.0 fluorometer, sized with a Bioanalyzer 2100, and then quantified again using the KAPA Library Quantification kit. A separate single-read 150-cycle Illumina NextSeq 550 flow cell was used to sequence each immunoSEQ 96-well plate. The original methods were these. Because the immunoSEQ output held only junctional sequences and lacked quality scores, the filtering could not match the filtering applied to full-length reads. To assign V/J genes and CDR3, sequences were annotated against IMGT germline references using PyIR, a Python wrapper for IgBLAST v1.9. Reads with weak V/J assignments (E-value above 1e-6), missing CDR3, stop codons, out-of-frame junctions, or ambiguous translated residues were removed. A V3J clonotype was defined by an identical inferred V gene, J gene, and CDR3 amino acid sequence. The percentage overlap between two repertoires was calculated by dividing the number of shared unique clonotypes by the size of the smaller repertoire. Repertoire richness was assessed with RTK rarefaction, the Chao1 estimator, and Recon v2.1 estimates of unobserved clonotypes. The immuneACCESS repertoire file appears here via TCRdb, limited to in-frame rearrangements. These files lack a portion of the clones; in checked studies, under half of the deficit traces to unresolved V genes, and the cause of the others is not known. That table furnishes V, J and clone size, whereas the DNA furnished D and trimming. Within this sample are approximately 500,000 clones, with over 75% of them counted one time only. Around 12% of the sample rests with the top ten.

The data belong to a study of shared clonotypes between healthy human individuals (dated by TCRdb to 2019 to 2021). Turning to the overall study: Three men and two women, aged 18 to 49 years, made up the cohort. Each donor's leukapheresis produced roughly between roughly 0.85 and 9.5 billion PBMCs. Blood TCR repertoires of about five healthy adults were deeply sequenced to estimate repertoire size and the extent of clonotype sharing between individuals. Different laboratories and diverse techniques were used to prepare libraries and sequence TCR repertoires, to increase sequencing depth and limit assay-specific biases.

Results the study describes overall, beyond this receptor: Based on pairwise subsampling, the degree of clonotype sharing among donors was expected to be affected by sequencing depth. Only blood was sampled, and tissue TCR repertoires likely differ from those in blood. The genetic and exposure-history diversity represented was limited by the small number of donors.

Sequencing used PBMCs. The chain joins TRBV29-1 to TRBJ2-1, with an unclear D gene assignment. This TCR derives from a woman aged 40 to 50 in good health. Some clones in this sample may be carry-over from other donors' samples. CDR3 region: CSVEDWGNEQFF. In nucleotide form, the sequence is TGCAGCGTTGAAGACTGGGGCAATGAGCAGTTCTTC.